These 4 T cell receptor beta chains came from one sample sequenced in a study of post-analysis software for immune sequencing data. Study conclusions and caveats: In patients, TRBV5-6, TRBV5-1 and TRBV20-1 belonged to roughly 5 TRBV segments found more frequently than in controls.

Their cognate antigens are unknown. Every TCR beta cDNA library bore unique molecular identifiers. TCRdb reprocessed the PCR reads via MiXCR and lists one record per CDR3 protein. The data show 450,000 to 700,000 distinct CDR3 sequences, roughly 46% seen once. The sample taken for sequencing was blood. The receptor set was obtained from a girl under 18 with multiple sclerosis.

J is TRBJ1-2 and V is TRBV7-9; no definite D call. V dropped 5 bases and J dropped 5 bases, with 15 bases sitting between them. The CDR3 consists of 14 residues. Germline CDR1 is SEHNR and CDR2 is FQNEAQ (reference sequence). The CDR3, as DNA: TGTGCCAGCAGCCCACCAGGCGGAGTTTATGGCTACACCTTC. Protein product: CASSPPGGVYGYTF.

The chain couples TRBV12-3 or TRBV12-4 to TRBJ2-5, with D perhaps matching TRBD1 (6 bases). CDR3 size: 15 residues. The V end was cut by 5 bases, the J end by 5 bases, with 18 bases between. CDR3 sequence: CASSRGQRRSETQYF. The CDR3 DNA is TGTGCCAGCAGTCGCGGACAGCGGCGGTCGGAGACCCAGTACTTC.

This clonotype has just one count. The chain joins TRBV6-4 to TRBJ2-2; TRBD1 matches 12 bases. V lost 2 bases to trimming and J lost 6 bases; unmatched junction nucleotides: 7. This CDR3 has 17 residues. Germline CDR1 reads MRHNA; CDR2 reads SNTAGT. The DNA of the CDR3 is TGTGCCAGCAGTGACAGTCCGGGACAGGGGGCCGCCGGGGAGCTGTTTTTT. Translated, it gives CASSDSPGQGAAGELFF.

The chain recombines TRBV6-1 with TRBJ2-3, with 7 nucleotides matching TRBD2. This CDR3 has 16 residues. Germline V gives CDR1 MNHNS, CDR2 SASEGT. V lost 3 bases to trimming and J lost 1 base; unmatched junction nucleotides: 7. The CDR3 sequence: CASSDEGGLGTDTQYF. In nucleotides, the CDR3 is TGTGCCAGCAGTGATGAGGGAGGACTAGGCACAGATACGCAGTATTTT.